The clone carrying this TCR beta chain was found many times. Its antigen is unidentified. This sample was taken from a study of neurological immune-mediated disorders. The time point here: longitudinal time-point 1 (baseline). Study-level findings and limits: No link was found between any clinical or MRI feature and the multiple sclerosis repertoire cluster.

Each TCR transcript was tagged with a 10-nucleotide random UMI during 5'RACE. Sequencing runs each generated in excess of 170 million TCR-beta sequences derived from 15-18 subjects. In TCRdb, the 5' RACE reads were re-called with MiXCR into one record per CDR3 protein. The sample contains some 38,000 distinct CDR3 sequences, under 4% of which appear only once. The ends lost 5 bases at V and 0 bases at J; junction bases unmatched: 8. The CDR3 loop spans 16 amino acids. Per germline, CDR1 SGHVS and CDR2 FNYEAQ. V gene TRBV7-6 combines with J gene TRBJ2-3; the match to TRBD1 covers 7 bases. Sequencing used PBMCs. The sequence derives from a woman in her sixties or seventies with multiple sclerosis. CDR3 amino acids: CASSHGRTGSTDTQYF. The CDR3 bases are TGTGCCAGCAGCCACGGAAGGACAGGTAGCACAGATACGCAGTATTTT.